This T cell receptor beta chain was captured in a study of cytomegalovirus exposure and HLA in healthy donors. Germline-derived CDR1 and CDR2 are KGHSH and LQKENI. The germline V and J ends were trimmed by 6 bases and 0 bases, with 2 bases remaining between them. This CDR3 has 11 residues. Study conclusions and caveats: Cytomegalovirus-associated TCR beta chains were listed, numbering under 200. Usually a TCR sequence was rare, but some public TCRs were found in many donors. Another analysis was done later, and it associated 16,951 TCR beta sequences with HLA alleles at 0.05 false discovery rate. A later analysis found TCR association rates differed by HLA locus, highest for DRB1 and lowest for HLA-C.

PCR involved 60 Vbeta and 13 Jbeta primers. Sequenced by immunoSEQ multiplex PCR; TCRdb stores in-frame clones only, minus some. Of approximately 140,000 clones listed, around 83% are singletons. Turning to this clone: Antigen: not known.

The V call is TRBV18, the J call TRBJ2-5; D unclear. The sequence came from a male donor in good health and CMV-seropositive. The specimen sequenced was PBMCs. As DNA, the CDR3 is TGTGCCAGCTCCGACCAAGAGACCCAGTACTTC. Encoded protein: CASSDQETQYF.